The 25 T cell receptor beta chains listed next were all sequenced from one sample in a study of OX40 agonist ivuxolimab in advanced cancers. Receptors were amplified or captured by the immunoSEQ multiplex PCR assay. The clones in this table, taken by TCRdb from immuneACCESS, are in-frame only. Not every clone is retained; where verified, under half of the shortfall comes from an unresolved V gene, and the cause of the rest is unknown. In this sample the table shows tens of thousands of clones, approximately 91% of which occur a single time. More than 30% of the sample comes from the top ten. The sample was CD4+ or CD8+ T cells sorted from blood, taken in a trial of the OX40 agonist ivuxolimab. The receptor source for this set is an adult with an advanced solid tumor such as melanoma, head and neck, liver or kidney cancer.

Concerning this clone: This specimen includes other DNA sequences encoding the same CDR3. CDR3 amino acids: CASSSSGSTDTQYF. The CDR3 DNA sequence: TGTGCCAGCAGCTCTAGCGGTAGCACAGATACGCAGTATTTT. The chain has TRBV7-3 and TRBJ2-3; 7 bases match TRBD2. Germline V gives CDR1 SGHTA, CDR2 FQGTGA. The CDR3 runs 14 residues. V lost 4 bases and J lost 0; bases outside the gene matches: 1.

This chain connects TRBV23-1 to TRBJ2-7; D possibly uses TRBD1 or TRBD2 (5 bases each). TRBV23-1 is an ORF, with its function uncertain. The CDR3 is 15 amino acids. V was clipped by 0 bases and J by 2 bases, with 11 bases between them. Here the CDR3 reads CASSQSTGPPYEQYF. DNA for the CDR3: TGCGCCAGCAGTCAATCGACGGGACCACCCTACGAGCAGTACTTC.

V and J are TRBV10-3 and TRBJ2-1; D unresolved. Trimming left V 4 bases short and J 5 bases short, with 12 bases between. The CDR3 is made up of 14 amino acids. CDR1 is ENHRY and CDR2 is SYGVKD in the germline V gene. This CDR3 reads CAISGVGRNNEQFF. The CDR3 region has the DNA TGTGCCATCAGTGGGGTAGGGCGGAACAATGAGCAGTTCTTC.

The V call is TRBV7-3, the J call TRBJ2-1; unclear D gene. The ends were cut back, 8 bases at V and 6 bases at J, with 14 bases in the middle. The CDR3 is 13 residues long. The germline gives CDR1 SGHTA, CDR2 FQGTGA. CDR3 sequence reads: CASSPAGANEQFF. In DNA, the CDR3 is TGTGCCAGCTCCCCCGCCGGAGCCAATGAGCAGTTCTTC.

In nucleotides, the CDR3 is TGTGCCAGTAGTTATTCGGGGAATTCACCCCTCCACTTT. This sequence encodes CASSYSGNSPLHF. This chain connects TRBV19 to TRBJ1-6; D ambiguous. The length of the CDR3 is 13 residues. V was shortened by 5 bases and J by 7 bases, with 9 bases between the two germline ends. Germline CDR1 reads LNHDA; CDR2 reads SQIVND (reference sequence). The entire variable domain, with the rest obtained from reference TRBV19 and TRBJ1-6, is as follows: DGGITQSPKYLFRKEGQNVTLSCEQNLNHDAMYWYRQDPGQGLRLIYYSQIVNDFQKGDIAEGYSVSREKKESFPLTVTSAQKNPTAFYLCASSYSGNSPLHFGNGTRLTVT.

The gene calls are TRBV28 and TRBJ2-7; either TRBD1 or TRBD2 may fit D (5 bases each). Trimming removed 6 bases from V and 3 bases from J, with 12 bases in between. This CDR3 contains 13 residues. Germline V gene lookup returns CDR1 MDHEN and CDR2 SYDVKM. CDR3 coding DNA: TGTGCCAGCAGCTTGGGACGGAGCTACGAGCAGTACTTC. Translation gives CASSLGRSYEQYF.

The chain uses TRBV7-6 and TRBJ2-1, with TRBD2 matching over 13 bases. CDR1 is SGHVS, CDR2 FNYEAQ, per germline. V gave up 5 bases and J gave up 4 bases; unmatched junction bases: 2. The CDR3 has 15 amino acids. DNA for the CDR3: TGTGCCAGCAGCATACTAGCGGGAGGGTACAATGAGCAGTTCTTC. This sequence encodes CASSILAGGYNEQFF.

V gene TRBV29-1 combines with J gene TRBJ2-3, with 7 bases identical to TRBD2. The CDR3 runs to 13 residues. Looked up from germline, CDR1 is SQVTM and CDR2 is ANQGSEA. Losses at the gene ends were 7 bases for V and 8 bases for J; bases not matched to a gene: 12. This CDR3 is CSENRDYQGTQYF. As DNA, the CDR3 is TGCAGCGAAAACCGGGACTACCAGGGTACGCAGTATTTT.

The rearrangement uses TRBV9 and TRBJ2-5, with 7 bases identical to TRBD2. This CDR3 is built from 16 residues. V lost 0 bases, J lost 2 bases, and 7 bases stayed unmatched. Germline CDR1 reads SGDLS; CDR2 reads YYNGEE. This CDR3 is CASSVESGGWQETQYF. In nucleotides, the CDR3 is TGTGCCAGCAGCGTAGAATCGGGGGGATGGCAAGAGACCCAGTACTTC.

The chain joins TRBV9 to TRBJ2-2; D call uncertain. Trimming removed 1 base from V and 1 base from J, with 11 bases in between. CDR1 and CDR2 (germline): SGDLS, YYNGEE. The CDR3 has 16 amino acids. The CDR3 DNA sequence: TGTGCCAGCAGCGTACGTACAGACGAGAACACCGGGGAGCTGTTTTTT. Translating it yields CASSVRTDENTGELFF.

This sequence joins TRBV30 and TRBJ1-5; D is perhaps TRBD1 (6 bases). Trimming stripped 3 bases from V and 2 bases from J, with 11 bases between. CDR3 length equals 14 residues. Germline CDR1 and CDR2: GTSNPN and SVGIG (reference sequence). CDR3 in DNA: TGTGCCTGGAGGACGGCAGGGGGCAATCAGCCCCAGCATTTT. Encoded protein: CAWRTAGGNQPQHF.

The CDR3 region has the DNA TGTGCCAGCAGCCCCTCGCCCAGCGGGAGGGGGGATACGCAGTATTTT. Encoded protein: CASSPSPSGRGDTQYF. The chain links TRBV9 to TRBJ2-3, with 10 bases lining up with TRBD2. CDR1 and CDR2 from the germline V gene are SGDLS and YYNGEE. The CDR3 has 16 amino acids. V was pared by 4 bases and J by 6 bases, with 11 bases of the junction left unmatched.

The J gene is TRBJ2-7, the V gene TRBV7-6; unclear D gene. The CDR3 is made up of 15 amino acids. The V and J ends lost 5 bases and 1 base respectively, with 15 bases between them. Germline CDR1 reads SGHVS; CDR2 reads FNYEAQ. As DNA, the CDR3 is TGTGCCAGCAGCCCTCTACTCGGGCATTCCTACGAGCAGTACTTC. This codes for CASSPLLGHSYEQYF.

The chain recombines TRBV28 with TRBJ2-7; 9 bases line up with TRBD2. The CDR3 has 14 amino acids. Germline V gene sequence: CDR1 MDHEN, CDR2 SYDVKM. J lost 4 bases, V lost 3 bases, and 4 bases had no gene match. For the CDR3, the DNA is TGTGCCAGCAGTTTTAGCGGGAGAAGTTACGAGCAGTACTTC. It specifies CASSFSGRSYEQYF. The whole variable domain, remainder taken from reference TRBV28 and TRBJ2-7, is DVKVTQSSRYLVKRTGEKVFLECVQDMDHENMFWYRQDPGLGLRLIYFSYDVKMKEKGDIPEGYSVSREKKERFSLILESASTNQTSMYLCASSFSGRSYEQYFGPGTRLTVT.

This chain uses TRBV27 with TRBJ2-6; D gene ambiguous. The CDR3 has 16 residues. Trimming left V 5 bases short and J 0 bases short, with 11 bases between. Germline V gene data show CDR1 as MNHEY and CDR2 as SMNVEV (reference sequence). CDR3 in amino acids: CASSLQFGSGANVLTF. CDR3 in DNA: TGTGCCAGCAGTCTACAATTTGGCTCTGGGGCCAACGTCCTGACTTTC.

This rearrangement joins TRBV28 to TRBJ2-2, with TRBD2 identical over 7 bases. V shed 5 bases, J shed 3 bases, and the junction held 6 bases outside the gene matches. Germline V lookup: CDR1 MDHEN, CDR2 SYDVKM. The CDR3 runs 15 residues. CDR3 in DNA: TGTGCCAGCAGTGGGGAGGGCCGGGACACCGGGGAGCTGTTTTTT. Its translation is CASSGEGRDTGELFF.

This chain links TRBV4-1 with TRBJ2-7, with 14 bases that match TRBD2. Germline V CDR1 and CDR2: MGHRA, YSYEKL. Trimming removed 2 bases from V and 5 bases from J; junction bases left unmatched: 11. CDR3 length: 18 amino acids. This chain's CDR3 is CASSQTGTSGSYGNEQYF. The CDR3 DNA reads as TGCGCCAGCAGCCAAACCGGGACTAGCGGGAGTTATGGGAACGAGCAGTACTTC.

This clone has a single count. It is likely a read error: a sequence one base away is far more abundant. This chain links TRBV5-3 with TRBJ2-3; 7 nucleotides line up with TRBD2. TRBV5-3 is an ORF, and what it does is uncertain. V was pared by 3 bases and J by 5 bases, with 6 bases of the junction left unmatched. This CDR3 spans 14 amino acids. Here the CDR3 reads CARSWGGAGDTQYF. As DNA, the CDR3 is TGTGCCAGAAGCTGGGGAGGGGCCGGAGATACGCAGTATTTT.

The chain couples TRBV7-9 to TRBJ2-3; 9 nucleotides agree with TRBD2. There are 16 residues in the CDR3. Per the germline V gene, CDR1 is SEHNR and CDR2 is FQNEAQ (reference sequence). V lost 4 bases and J lost 4; bases outside the gene matches: 9. In DNA form, the CDR3 reads TGTGCCAGCAGCTCCGAGGGACTAGCCGCGTCAGATACGCAGTATTTT. This codes for CASSSEGLAASDTQYF.

This chain uses TRBV28 with TRBJ1-4; 9 bases match TRBD1. This CDR3 is built from 15 residues. Germline values: CDR1 MDHEN, CDR2 SYDVKM. With V trimmed by 4 bases and J by 8 bases, 8 bases remained unmatched. CDR3 coding DNA: TGTGCCAGCAGTTCCACCGGGACAGGGTTAGAAAAACTGTTTTTT. Its protein is CASSSTGTGLEKLFF.

The chain employs TRBV5-4 and TRBJ2-3, with D perhaps TRBD2 (5 bases). The V end was cut by 4 bases, the J end by 0 bases, with 21 bases between. Germline V gene lookup returns CDR1 SGHNT and CDR2 YYREEE (reference sequence). This CDR3 region has 18 residues. The chain's CDR3 is CASSPGSAMVRSTDTQYF. Written as DNA, the CDR3 is TGTGCCAGCAGCCCGGGATCGGCGATGGTCCGGAGCACAGATACGCAGTATTTT.

Worth noting for this clone: Other DNA sequences in the same sample also yield this CDR3. This chain joins TRBV6-4 and TRBJ2-3, with 11 bases matching TRBD2. Germline V CDR1 and CDR2: MRHNA, SNTAGT. V lost 4 bases, J lost 3 bases, and 0 bases stayed unmatched. The CDR3 contains 14 residues. The CDR3 sequence: CASSGTSGTDTQYF. The CDR3 DNA reads TGTGCCAGCAGTGGGACTAGCGGGACAGATACGCAGTATTTT.

CDR3 loop: CASSYADRIGNTIYF. The CDR3 DNA reads TGTGCCAGCAGCTACGCGGACAGGATTGGAAACACCATATATTTT. V is TRBV11-2 and J is TRBJ1-3; TRBD1 matches 7 bases. J lost 3 bases, V lost 4 bases, and 6 bases had no gene match. Germline loops: CDR1 SGHAT, CDR2 FQNNGV. The CDR3 spans 15 residues.

This chain connects TRBV5-1 to TRBJ2-5; 13 bases map to TRBD2. Germline lookup yields CDR1 SGHRS and CDR2 YFSETQ. This CDR3 is built from 16 residues. Trimming cost V 4 bases and J 3 bases; bases outside gene matches: 6. For the CDR3, the DNA is TGCGCCAGCAGCCCGTCAGGACTAGCGGGAGAAGAGACCCAGTACTTC. This translates into CASSPSGLAGEETQYF.

This chain links TRBV18 with TRBJ1-1, with TRBD1 as a possible D gene (5 bases). Germline loops: CDR1 KGHSH, CDR2 LQKENI. The CDR3 totals 13 residues. Trimming stripped 2 bases from V and 4 bases from J, with 8 bases between. The chain's CDR3 is CASSPWGSTEAFF. The CDR3 bases are TGTGCCAGCTCACCATGGGGCAGCACTGAAGCTTTCTTT.